This T cell receptor beta chain was identified in a study of T cell responses to AZD1222 COVID-19 vaccine. Regarding the study as a whole: Regions 160-218 and 743-854 held dominance among vaccine-associated CD4 TCRs, which spanned spike. The donor group comprised mostly white British people and more females; the analysis possibly underestimated clonal diversity.

The CDR3 is 11 amino acids. Germline CDR1 reads MDHEN; CDR2 reads SYDVKM. Deletions cut 8 bases from V and 6 bases from J, with 10 bases between. A remark on this clone: The antigen is not known.

Generated by immunoSEQ multiplex PCR, the TCRdb table keeps only in-frame clones and is missing some. In the table there are around 120,000 clones, 92% of which are singletons. The sequenced sample was peripheral blood, obtained on day 0 of AZD1222 vaccination. The V call is TRBV28, the J call TRBJ1-2; D remains ambiguous. This TCR came from an adult in good health. CDR3 nucleotides: TGTGCCAGCTCAACCCCGGATGGCTACACCTTC. It yields the protein CASSTPDGYTF.